Each of the 14 T cell receptor beta chains below was sequenced from the same sample in a study of a mutant IDH1 vaccine in newly diagnosed glioma. Sequencing used immunoSEQ multiplex PCR; TCRdb keeps in-frame clones, though not all of them. Of 50,000 to 75,000 clones in the sample, approximately 92% were seen once. The time point was: baseline, week 1 (first vaccination visit). Treatment indicated: pre-vaccination baseline after standard-of-care therapy. The sample consisted of PBMCs, taken from a glioma patient treated with radiotherapy, temozolomide or both. Receptor source: a man aged 45-65 years with glioma.

The V call is TRBV18, the J call TRBJ1-2, with 7 bases aligning to TRBD1. Trimming removed 3 bases from V and 2 bases from J; junction bases left unmatched: 6. This CDR3 region has 15 residues. Germline assignment: CDR1 KGHSH and CDR2 LQKENI. This CDR3 reads CASSPVPTGNYGYTF. CDR3 nucleotide sequence: TGTGCCAGCTCACCCGTCCCGACAGGGAACTATGGCTACACCTTC.

The J gene is TRBJ2-7, the V gene TRBV7-6; TRBD1 aligns across 9 bases. The CDR3 totals 15 residues. The germline gives CDR1 SGHVS, CDR2 FNYEAQ. The V segment lost 5 bases and the J segment 4 bases; nucleotides outside the gene matches: 9. CDR3 protein: CASSKTGQGNYEQYF. DNA of the CDR3: TGTGCCAGCAGCAAAACGGGACAGGGAAATTACGAGCAGTACTTC. Variable domain in full (rest from reference TRBV7-6 and TRBJ2-7): GAGVSQSPRYKVTKRGQDVALRCDPISGHVSLYWYRQALGQGPEFLTYFNYEAQQDKSGLPNDRFSAERPEGSISTLTIQRTEQRDSAMYRCASSKTGQGNYEQYFGPGTRLTVT.

In the case of this clone: Germline is not matched at one junction end, which may reflect a read error. V is TRBV2 and J is TRBJ1-3; D ambiguous. Germline V gene data show CDR1 as SNHLY and CDR2 as FYNNEI. The CDR3 length is 15 residues. CDR3 bases: TGTGCCAACAGTGATGGAGATCACTCTGGAAACACCATATATTTT. Amino acid sequence: CANSDGDHSGNTIYF.

The rearrangement uses TRBV5-8 and TRBJ2-7; TRBD1 matches 7 bases. From germline, CDR1 is SGHTS and CDR2 YDEGEE. The V segment lost 7 bases and the J segment 6 bases; nucleotides outside the gene matches: 19. The CDR3 totals 16 residues. CDR3 protein: CASPCYPGTDCTEQYF. As DNA, the CDR3 is TGTGCCAGCCCCTGTTATCCCGGGACAGACTGTACCGAGCAGTACTTC.

This clone was found once. The rearrangement uses TRBV7-9 and TRBJ1-1; TRBD1 matches 7 bases. V lost 3 bases to trimming and J lost 4 bases; unmatched junction nucleotides: 11. The CDR3 is made up of 16 amino acids. Germline-derived CDR1 and CDR2 are SEHNR and FQNEAQ (reference sequence). The DNA of the CDR3 is TGTGCCAGCAGCTTTCGAGGGGGCGCAGGGGCCACTGAAGCTTTCTTT. Translated: CASSFRGGAGATEAFF.

The V call is TRBV27, the J call TRBJ1-1; unclear D gene. The CDR3 is 13 amino acids. Trimming cost V 3 bases and J 4 bases, with 9 bases left between them. Germline V gives CDR1 MNHEY, CDR2 SMNVEV (reference sequence). The CDR3 bases are TGTGCCAGCAGTTTCGGTTCGGGCACTGAAGCTTTCTTT. This sequence encodes CASSFGSGTEAFF.

This clone was recorded once. V usage is TRBV9 and J usage is TRBJ2-3; D is possibly TRBD2 (5 bases). The V end was cut by 0 bases, the J end by 1 base, with 9 bases between. The CDR3 is 15 residues long. Germline V gives CDR1 SGDLS, CDR2 YYNGEE. CDR3 in amino acids: CASSVVRAGTDTQYF. The CDR3 DNA reads as TGTGCCAGCAGCGTAGTGAGGGCCGGCACAGATACGCAGTATTTT.

CDR3 DNA sequence: TGTGCCAGCAGCCTCGATGACAGGGCTGGCTACACCTTC. Its translation: CASSLDDRAGYTF. The chain couples TRBV2 to TRBJ1-2, with 7 positions matching TRBD1. This CDR3 has 13 amino acids. Germline-derived CDR1 and CDR2 are SNHLY and FYNNEI. V lost 6 bases and J lost 7; bases outside the gene matches: 8.

CDR3: CASSGGGDRALFRNQPQHF. The CDR3 region has the DNA TGTGCCAGCAGTGGGGGGGGCGACAGGGCTCTCTTTCGCAATCAGCCCCAGCATTTT. V usage is TRBV6-1 and J usage is TRBJ1-5; 7 nucleotides match TRBD1. This CDR3 comprises 19 residues. Germline lookup yields CDR1 MNHNS and CDR2 SASEGT. The V gene end was trimmed by 4 bases and the J gene end by 2 bases; junction bases not matched to a gene: 17.

The chain couples TRBV7-6 to TRBJ2-3; TRBD2 aligns across 11 bases. This CDR3 contains 18 residues. The trim removed 0 bases at V and 2 bases at J, leaving 7 bases unmatched. The germline CDR1 and CDR2 sequences are SGHVS and FNYEAQ. The CDR3 DNA reads TGTGCCAGCAGCTTAGCGCGGGGACTAGCGGAGAACACAGATACGCAGTATTTT. Residues: CASSLARGLAENTDTQYF.

This clone was counted only a few times. V is TRBV5-1 and J is TRBJ1-5, with D unresolved. CDR1 is SGHRS and CDR2 is YFSETQ in the germline V gene. This CDR3 has 15 residues. The germline V and J ends were trimmed by 0 bases and 0 bases, with 7 bases remaining between them. The DNA for the CDR3 is TGCGCCAGCAGCTTGGACGGGTATAGCAATCAGCCCCAGCATTTT. This codes for CASSLDGYSNQPQHF.

The chain couples TRBV19 to TRBJ1-1, with D hard to call. In germline, CDR1 is LNHDA, CDR2 SQIVND (reference sequence). The CDR3 has 11 amino acids. V lost 7 bases and J 5 bases, leaving 8 bases between the germline ends. The CDR3 DNA reads TGTGCCAGTATAGTGGGGACTGAAGCTTTCTTT. It encodes CASIVGTEAFF.

The chain links TRBV2 to TRBJ2-1; the D is unclear. CDR3 length: 12 residues. The germline CDR1 and CDR2 sequences are SNHLY and FYNNEI. The V end was cut by 5 bases, the J end by 6 bases, with 8 bases between. The CDR3, as DNA: TGTGCCAGCAGTAGGACCATCAATGAGCAGTTCTTC. As protein: CASSRTINEQFF.

This chain links TRBV30 with TRBJ2-7; D unresolved. V lost 3 bases, J lost 3 bases, and 6 bases lay in between. The CDR3 has 11 amino acids. Per the germline V gene, CDR1 is GTSNPN and CDR2 is SVGIG (reference sequence). CDR3 amino acids: CAWSYSYEQYF. The DNA of the CDR3 is TGTGCCTGGAGCTACAGCTACGAGCAGTACTTC.